The 20 T cell receptor beta chains below were found in one sample sequenced in a study of T cells in Graves' hyperthyroidism and ophthalmopathy. Amplification of TCR beta CDR3 regions was performed using RNA transcripts as template. The HTBI primer set drove a first-round RT-PCR of the TCR CDR3. MiXCR was run by TCRdb on the multiplex PCR reads, yielding one entry per CDR3 protein. The sample has approximately 420,000 distinct CDR3 sequences, approximately 14% seen once; the top ten hold 5% to 6%. Material: blood. These receptors were obtained from a young woman with Graves' hyperthyroidism.

Turning to this clonotype: This could be a read error, since a much larger clone is one nucleotide away. The chain is built from TRBV6-1 and TRBJ1-3, with D unresolved. There are 15 residues in the CDR3. Germline-derived CDR1 and CDR2 are MNHNS and SASEGT. The CDR3 loop is CASRFITGFGNAIYF. Written as DNA, the CDR3 is TGTGCCAGCAGGTTTATTACGGGGTTCGGAAACGCCATATATTTT.

This clonotype was recorded many times. V gene TRBV11-3 combines with J gene TRBJ2-3, with D unresolved. Germline CDR1 and CDR2: SGHNT and YENEEA. The length of the CDR3 is 13 residues. V lost 3 bases and J 4 bases, leaving 8 bases between the germline ends. CDR3 DNA sequence: TGTGCCAGCAGCTTTATTCCGGCAGATACGCAGTATTTT. This sequence encodes CASSFIPADTQYF.

This clonotype was recorded many times. V usage is TRBV2 and J usage is TRBJ2-3, with D perhaps TRBD2 (6 bases). Germline lookup yields CDR1 SNHLY and CDR2 FYNNEI. CDR3 length equals 11 residues. Trimming took 6 bases from V and 6 from J, leaving 7 bases between them. The CDR3 nucleotides read TGTGCCAGCAGGGAGGGCGATACGCAGTATTTT. Its protein product is CASREGDTQYF.

This clonotype occurred many times. The chain recombines TRBV20-1 with TRBJ1-6; maybe TRBD1 (5 bases). With 0 bases removed from V and 10 bases from J, the gap between germline ends came to 16 bases. This CDR3 is 15 amino acids long. Germline V gene data show CDR1 as DFQATT and CDR2 as SNEGSKA (reference sequence). The CDR3 coding sequence is TGCAGTGCTAGAGATCGGGAGAAGGGGAGCTCACCCCTCCACTTT. It encodes CSARDREKGSSPLHF.

As to this clonotype: A read error may explain this, as a much larger clone is one base away. This chain joins TRBV12-3 or TRBV12-4 and TRBJ1-1, with D perhaps TRBD1 (5 bases). The CDR3 extends over 15 amino acids. The chain's CDR3 is CASSLMVQGGTEASF. The CDR3, as DNA: TGTGCCAGCAGTCTTATGGTCCAGGGTGGGACTGAAGCTTCCTTT.

This clonotype has more than one count but fewer than ten. The CDR3 here is CASSPLPGGLGETQYF. CDR3 bases: TGTGCCAGCTCACCACTGCCAGGGGGTCTGGGGGAGACCCAGTACTTC. The chain uses TRBV18 and TRBJ2-5; 7 bases align to TRBD1. Germline-derived CDR1 and CDR2 are KGHSH and LQKENI. The CDR3 is 16 residues long. The V and J ends lost 1 base and 5 bases, in that order; junction bases with no gene match: 10.

This clonotype was observed a few times. The chain joins TRBV6-1 to TRBJ2-7, with TRBD1 matching over 10 bases. This CDR3 comprises 14 residues. CDR1 and CDR2 from the germline V gene are MNHNS and SASEGT. The V gene end was trimmed by 5 bases and the J gene end by 2 bases; junction bases not matched to a gene: 3. The CDR3 here is CASSSDRGPYEQYF. DNA of the CDR3: TGTGCCAGCAGTTCCGACAGGGGGCCCTACGAGCAGTACTTC.

This clonotype appeared many times. The chain joins TRBV20-1 to TRBJ2-5; either TRBD1 or TRBD2 may supply D (5 bases each). V was clipped by 6 bases and J by 3 bases, with 17 bases between them. Germline V gene lookup returns CDR1 DFQATT and CDR2 SNEGSKA (reference sequence). This CDR3 is 14 amino acids long. Here the CDR3 DNA reads TGCAGTGCACCCGGCTGGGGGTTTGAAGAGACCCAGTACTTC. Translated: CSAPGWGFEETQYF.

There are many counts of this clonotype. The CDR3 reads CASSSGLAGGPSYEQYF. CDR3 DNA: TGCGCCAGCAGCTCGGGACTAGCGGGAGGGCCCTCCTACGAGCAGTACTTC. The chain is built from TRBV5-1 and TRBJ2-7, with 16 bases identical to TRBD2. Germline CDR1 SGHRS, CDR2 YFSETQ. This CDR3 comprises 17 residues. V was pared by 3 bases and J by 0 bases, with 3 bases of the junction left unmatched.

The sample holds many counts of this clonotype. V usage is TRBV12-3 or TRBV12-4 and J usage is TRBJ1-2, with D perhaps TRBD1 (5 bases). The CDR3 totals 14 residues. V was pared by 1 base and J by 8 bases, with 14 bases between. The CDR3 DNA reads TGTGCCAGCAGTTTAGGATCGGGTAGGGGAGGCTACACCTTC. Residues: CASSLGSGRGGYTF.

This clonotype was seen once. The chain recombines TRBV11-1 with TRBJ2-1; TRBD2 matches 14 bases. There are 16 residues in the CDR3. After removal of 1 base from V and 12 bases from J, the junction contained 8 bases not matched to a gene. From germline, CDR1 is SGHAT and CDR2 FQDESV (reference sequence). DNA of the CDR3: TGTGCCAGCAGCTTAGAGACTAGCGGGAGGGCAAAGGGGCAGTTCTTC. Its protein product is CASSLETSGRAKGQFF.

In its sample, this clonotype was seen many times. This sequence joins TRBV9 and TRBJ1-1; D not resolved. The CDR3 extends over 13 amino acids. Germline values: CDR1 SGDLS, CDR2 YYNGEE. V gave up 2 bases and J gave up 1 base, with 6 bases separating them. CDR3 nucleotide sequence: TGTGCCAGCAGCGTTACACAGAACACTGAAGCTTTCTTT. Protein product: CASSVTQNTEAFF.

This clonotype appeared a few times. The chain links TRBV13 to TRBJ2-1; D gene unclear. V lost 5 bases and J lost 5, with 10 bases in between. In germline, CDR1 is PRHDT, CDR2 FYEKMQ (reference sequence). The length of the CDR3 is 13 residues. CDR3 loop: CASSPAPNNEQFF. The CDR3, as DNA: TGTGCCAGCAGCCCCGCCCCGAACAATGAGCAGTTCTTC. The full variable domain, its missing parts supplied by reference TRBV13 and TRBJ2-1, is AAGVIQSPRHLIKEKRETATLKCYPIPRHDTVYWYQQGPGQDPQFLISFYEKMQSDKGSIPDRFSAQQFSDYHSELNMSSLELGDSALYFCASSPAPNNEQFFGPGTRLTVL.

Details on this clonotype: At one of its ends the junction is not consistent with the germline gene, which may arise from a read error. The chain recombines TRBV7-2 with TRBJ2-7; 10 positions match TRBD2. CDR1 SGHTA and CDR2 FQGNSA come from the germline V gene. This CDR3 is built from 15 residues. CDR3 sequence: CASSPSGSVSYEQCF. The CDR3, as DNA: TGTGCCAGCAGCCCTAGCGGGAGTGTCTCCTACGAGCAGTGCTTC.

This clonotype has ten or more counts. The chain carries TRBV12-3 or TRBV12-4 and TRBJ1-5; TRBD1 is a possible D gene (5 bases). V shed 1 base and J shed 5 bases, with 9 bases lying between them. The CDR3 loop spans 14 amino acids. CDR3 coding DNA: TGTGCCAGCAGTTTAGGTGGGGGGTATCAGCCCCAGCATTTT. This encodes CASSLGGGYQPQHF.

This clonotype has at least ten counts. J is TRBJ1-2 and V is TRBV12-3 or TRBV12-4; D uncertain. V was trimmed by 3 bases and J by 0 bases, leaving 5 bases between them. The CDR3 length is 13 residues. In DNA, the CDR3 is TGTGCCAGCAGTTTGCTATCTAACTATGGCTACACCTTC. Encoded protein: CASSLLSNYGYTF.

This clonotype showed up many times. CDR3 DNA sequence: TGCAGTGCTAGCGCCCTGGACAGGGAGTACGAGCAGTACTTC. This gives the protein CSASALDREYEQYF. The chain employs TRBV20-1 and TRBJ2-7, with TRBD1 matching over 8 bases. This CDR3 region has 14 residues. The germline gives CDR1 DFQATT, CDR2 SNEGSKA (reference sequence). The trim removed 3 bases at V and 4 bases at J, leaving 8 bases unmatched.

This clonotype was observed a handful of times. The chain employs TRBV27 and TRBJ2-7, with D perhaps matching TRBD2 (5 bases). The V and J ends lost 4 bases and 3 bases respectively, with 10 bases between them. This CDR3 contains 13 residues. Germline V lookup: CDR1 MNHEY, CDR2 SMNVEV (reference sequence). CDR3 loop: CASSWQGSYEQYF. For the CDR3, the DNA is TGTGCCAGCAGTTGGCAAGGGAGCTACGAGCAGTACTTC.

The chain combines TRBV19 with TRBJ2-7, with TRBD2 identical over 10 bases. The germline CDR1 and CDR2 sequences are LNHDA and SQIVND (reference sequence). V was clipped by 3 bases and J by 5 bases; unmatched bases: 4. The length of the CDR3 is 14 residues. Here the CDR3 reads CASSMLAGGDEQYF. CDR3 DNA sequence: TGTGCCAGTAGTATGTTAGCGGGAGGCGACGAGCAGTACTTC.

The chain joins TRBV5-1 to TRBJ2-2, with 9 bases aligning to TRBD2. CDR3 size: 15 residues. Germline-derived CDR1 and CDR2 are SGHRS and YFSETQ. Trimming removed 0 bases from V and 4 bases from J; junction bases left unmatched: 1. In DNA, the CDR3 is TGCGCCAGCAGCTTGGGACTAGCGGCCACCGGGGAGCTGTTTTTT. Protein sequence: CASSLGLAATGELFF.